This T cell receptor (beta chain) stems from a study of T cells in localized non-small cell lung cancer. The V gene's germline CDR1 is SEHNR and CDR2 FQNEAQ (reference sequence). Losses at the gene ends were 4 bases for V and 1 base for J; bases not matched to a gene: 3. The CDR3 length is 15 residues. The protocol was immunoSEQ multiplex PCR, while the TCRdb copy is restricted to in-frame clones and leaves out a portion. The sample lists 45,000 to 60,000 clones; over 80% were seen once. Remarks on this clone: Its antigen is not known.

General study points: Greater blood T cell density accompanied longer overall survival. Researchers found a median around 61 of the top 100 tumor clones in adjacent lung. Clonality peaked in uninvolved adjacent lung rather than tumor.

The chain has TRBV7-9 and TRBJ2-5; the match to TRBD1 covers 10 bases. The clonotype comes from a female donor at least 60 years old with stage II squamous cell lung carcinoma. Specimen: peripheral blood, collected before any cancer treatment. This chain's CDR3 is CASSSRDRGQETQYF. For the CDR3, the DNA is TGTGCCAGCAGCTCCCGGGACAGGGGCCAAGAGACCCAGTACTTC.